This record covers a single TCR beta chain. The sample belongs to a study of blood T cell repertoires in COVID-19. Data came from immunoSEQ multiplex PCR; TCRdb stores just in-frame clones and leaves some out. This table holds 40,000 to 50,000 clones, 65% to 90% found once. Germline V lookup: CDR1 SGHRS, CDR2 YFSETQ. Trimming left V 0 bases short and J 5 bases short, with 5 bases between. The CDR3 length is 13 residues. The chain links TRBV5-1 to TRBJ2-2; tentatively, D is TRBD2 (5 bases). The specimen was peripheral blood. The origin of this receptor is a woman aged 80 or over with acute or convalescent COVID-19. The CDR3 here is CASSLGETGELFF. CDR3 bases: TGCGCCAGCAGCTTGGGGGAGACCGGGGAGCTGTTTTTT.